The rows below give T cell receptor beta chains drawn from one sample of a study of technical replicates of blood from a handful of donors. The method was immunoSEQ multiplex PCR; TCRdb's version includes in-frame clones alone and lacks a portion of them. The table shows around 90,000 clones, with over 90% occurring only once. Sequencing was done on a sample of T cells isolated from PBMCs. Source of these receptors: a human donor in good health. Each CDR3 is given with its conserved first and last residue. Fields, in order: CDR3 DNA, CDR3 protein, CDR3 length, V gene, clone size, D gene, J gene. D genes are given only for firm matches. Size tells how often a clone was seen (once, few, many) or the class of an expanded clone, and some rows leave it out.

DNA: TGCGCCAGCAGCCAAGATTTTTCAGGGGGCACAGATACGCAGTATTTT; CDR3: CASSQDFSGGTDTQYF; length: 16; V: TRBV4-1; size: -; D: -; J: TRBJ2-3
DNA: TGTGCCAGCAGTGATACAGGCTACGAGCAGTACTTC; CDR3: CASSDTGYEQYF; length: 12; V: TRBV25-1; size: -; D: -; J: TRBJ2-7
DNA: TGCGCCAGCAGCCACAGGCGGACAGGAACCTCCTACAATGAGCAGTTCTTC; CDR3: CASSHRRTGTSYNEQFF; length: 17; V: TRBV4-1; size: once; D: TRBD1; J: TRBJ2-1
DNA: TGCGCCAGCAGCCAGACAGGGGGCGGCGAGCAGTACTTC; CDR3: CASSQTGGGEQYF; length: 13; V: TRBV5-1; size: -; D: TRBD1; J: TRBJ2-7
DNA: TGTGCCAGCAGTCGGGGAAGGGGGCATTACAATGAGCAGTTCTTC; CDR3: CASSRGRGHYNEQFF; length: 15; V: TRBV7-6; size: -; D: TRBD1; J: TRBJ2-1
DNA: TGTGCCAGCAATCCATTTCCGGGACTAGCTTACGAGCAGTACTTC; CDR3: CASNPFPGLAYEQYF; length: 15; V: TRBV27; size: -; D: TRBD2; J: TRBJ2-7
DNA: TGTGCCAGCAGCTTTTTCGGGGACACTGAAGCTTTCTTT; CDR3: CASSFFGDTEAFF; length: 13; V: TRBV11-3; size: few; D: -; J: TRBJ1-1
DNA: TGTGCCAGCAGTTCCAGCGGGAGTCAAGATACGCAGTATTTT; CDR3: CASSSSGSQDTQYF; length: 14; V: TRBV6-4; size: -; D: TRBD2; J: TRBJ2-3
DNA: TGTGCCAGCAGCTTGATGGAGACAGGGCCATATGGCTACACCTTC; CDR3: CASSLMETGPYGYTF; length: 15; V: TRBV5-6; size: -; D: TRBD1; J: TRBJ1-2
DNA: TGTGCCAGCAGCCCGGACAGGGCGAACACTGAAGCTTTCTTT; CDR3: CASSPDRANTEAFF; length: 14; V: TRBV7-6; size: -; D: TRBD1; J: TRBJ1-1
DNA: TGCAGCGTAGCCGCGGACAGGGGGCTAACGAACGAGCAGTACTTC; CDR3: CSVAADRGLTNEQYF; length: 15; V: TRBV29-1; size: once; D: TRBD1; J: TRBJ2-7
DNA: TGTGCCAGCAGCCGGGGGGCGGCGGCGAACACCGGGGAGCTGTTTTTT; CDR3: CASSRGAAANTGELFF; length: 16; V: TRBV5-5; size: -; D: -; J: TRBJ2-2
DNA: TGTGCCAGCAGCTACCAGGTCTCCTACAATGAGCAGTTCTTC; CDR3: CASSYQVSYNEQFF; length: 14; V: TRBV2; size: -; D: -; J: TRBJ2-1
DNA: TGTGCCAGCAGTTTCCGCAGGGGGGCGGAAGCTTTCTTT; CDR3: CASSFRRGAEAFF; length: 13; V: TRBV27; size: once; D: TRBD1; J: TRBJ1-1
DNA: TGCGCCAGCAGCTTGGGGAGGCAGGCGAACACTGAAGCTTTCTTT; CDR3: CASSLGRQANTEAFF; length: 15; V: TRBV5-1; size: -; D: -; J: TRBJ1-1
DNA: TGTGCCAGCAGCTTAAGAGGGGACAGAAACGAGCAGTACTTC; CDR3: CASSLRGDRNEQYF; length: 14; V: TRBV7-2; size: -; D: TRBD1; J: TRBJ2-7
DNA: TGTGCCTGGAGTGGACAGGATGAAAAACTGTTTTTT; CDR3: CAWSGQDEKLFF; length: 12; V: TRBV30; size: -; D: -; J: TRBJ1-4
DNA: TGCGCCAGCAGCCAGGGACAGGACAGCAATCAGCCCCAGCATTTT; CDR3: CASSQGQDSNQPQHF; length: 15; V: TRBV4-1; size: -; D: TRBD1; J: TRBJ1-5
DNA: TGCGCCAGCAGCGTGGGACAGACTTACAATGAGCAGTTCTTC; CDR3: CASSVGQTYNEQFF; length: 14; V: TRBV5-1; size: -; D: TRBD1; J: TRBJ2-1
DNA: TGTGCCAGCAGTTACTCCGGGCTAGCGCTCACCGGGGAGCTGTTTTTT; CDR3: CASSYSGLALTGELFF; length: 16; V: TRBV6-5; size: -; D: -; J: TRBJ2-2
DNA: TGTGCCAGCAGTATTTCTAGCAACGAGCAGTACTTC; CDR3: CASSISSNEQYF; length: 12; V: TRBV2; size: few; D: -; J: TRBJ2-7
DNA: TGTGCCAGCAGCTTAGAATTCAACAGGGGCCCCTACCAAGAGACCCAGTACTTC; CDR3: CASSLEFNRGPYQETQYF; length: 18; V: TRBV7-6; size: -; D: TRBD1; J: TRBJ2-5
DNA: TGCGCCAGCGTTAAATGGGGGGAGAGAAACACTGAAGCTTTCTTT; CDR3: CASVKWGERNTEAFF; length: 15; V: TRBV5-1; size: -; D: -; J: TRBJ1-1
DNA: TGTGCCAGTAATTTAGTGGCGGGGGGTACCTACGAGCAGTACTTC; CDR3: CASNLVAGGTYEQYF; length: 15; V: TRBV19; size: -; D: TRBD2; J: TRBJ2-7
DNA: TGTGCCAGTAGTCGAGGCTCTAGCGTCGGCACAGATACGCAGTATTTT; CDR3: CASSRGSSVGTDTQYF; length: 16; V: TRBV19; size: -; D: -; J: TRBJ2-3
DNA: TGTGCCAGCAGCTTGGAGGTAGCAGCGTACGAGCAGTACTTC; CDR3: CASSLEVAAYEQYF; length: 14; V: TRBV5-4; size: -; D: -; J: TRBJ2-7
DNA: TGTGCCAGTATGCGGACTCAAAATCGGAATGAAAAACTGTTTTTT; CDR3: CASMRTQNRNEKLFF; length: 15; V: TRBV19; size: -; D: -; J: TRBJ1-4
DNA: TGCGCCAGCAGCTTGGCCTTGGGGATTAGCGGGAGGGCCGGGACGTCCTACAATGAGCAGTTCTTC; CDR3: CASSLALGISGRAGTSYNEQFF; length: 22; V: TRBV5-1; size: -; D: TRBD2; J: TRBJ2-1
DNA: TGTGCCAGCAGCTTCAGGGAGACCCAGTACTTC; CDR3: CASSFRETQYF; length: 11; V: TRBV5-4; size: -; D: -; J: TRBJ2-5
DNA: TGTGCCAGTAGTCGGACTAGCGGGGCTAATGAGCAGTTCTTC; CDR3: CASSRTSGANEQFF; length: 14; V: TRBV19; size: -; D: TRBD2; J: TRBJ2-1
DNA: TGTGCCAGCAGTTTAGGGACTAGCGGGAGTCCCAGGGAGCTGTTTTTT; CDR3: CASSLGTSGSPRELFF; length: 16; V: TRBV28; size: once; D: TRBD2; J: TRBJ2-2
DNA: TGTGCCAGCAGCTTAGGCAGGGGGTATGGCTACACCTTC; CDR3: CASSLGRGYGYTF; length: 13; V: TRBV5-8; size: -; D: TRBD1; J: TRBJ1-2
DNA: TGTGCCAGCAGCCCCACCACGACAGGGGGCCATGGCTACACCTTC; CDR3: CASSPTTTGGHGYTF; length: 15; V: TRBV9; size: -; D: TRBD1; J: TRBJ1-2
DNA: TGCGCCAGCAGTGATACCGGGAATCAGCCCCAGCATTTT; CDR3: CASSDTGNQPQHF; length: 13; V: TRBV10-1; size: -; D: -; J: TRBJ1-5
DNA: TGTGCCAGCAGCCCGGTAGCGGGGGGCCAAGAGACCCAGTACTTC; CDR3: CASSPVAGGQETQYF; length: 15; V: TRBV11-3; size: -; D: TRBD2; J: TRBJ2-5
DNA: TGTGCCAGTTCACCCCGAGACTCTGGGGCCAACGTCCTGACTTTC; CDR3: CASSPRDSGANVLTF; length: 15; V: TRBV6-6; size: -; D: -; J: TRBJ2-6
DNA: TGTGCCAGCAGCCTCGGACTAGCGAACAATGAGCAGTTCTTC; CDR3: CASSLGLANNEQFF; length: 14; V: TRBV7-9; size: -; D: TRBD2; J: TRBJ2-1
DNA: TGCGCCGTCGGAGCGGGAGGGTTAGAGCAGTTCTTC; CDR3: CAVGAGGLEQFF; length: 12; V: TRBV4-1; size: -; D: TRBD2; J: TRBJ2-1
DNA: TGTGCCAGCAGTAACCGGGAGGGTAAGAGGTACGAGCAGTACTTC; CDR3: CASSNREGKRYEQYF; length: 15; V: TRBV28; size: once; D: TRBD2; J: TRBJ2-7
DNA: TGTGCCAGCGCGGGATTCGTTAGCTCCTACGAGCAGTACTTC; CDR3: CASAGFVSSYEQYF; length: 14; V: TRBV2; size: -; D: -; J: TRBJ2-7
DNA: TGTGCCATCGGGGCGACAGGGGGCCACGAGCAGTACTTC; CDR3: CAIGATGGHEQYF; length: 13; V: TRBV27; size: -; D: TRBD1; J: TRBJ2-7
DNA: TGTGCCAGCAGCGACTACGAAGGACAGTCTGAAGCTTTCTTT; CDR3: CASSDYEGQSEAFF; length: 14; V: TRBV11-2; size: -; D: -; J: TRBJ1-1
DNA: TGTGCCTGGAGTGCGACAGGAGACACAGATACGCAGTATTTT; CDR3: CAWSATGDTDTQYF; length: 14; V: TRBV30; size: -; D: -; J: TRBJ2-3
DNA: TGTGCCAGCAGCCAATTACGGACAGCGAACACCGGGGAGCTGTTTTTT; CDR3: CASSQLRTANTGELFF; length: 16; V: TRBV14; size: -; D: -; J: TRBJ2-2
DNA: TGTGCCACCAGCAGAGAGGCAGGTCTTTACGAGCAGTACTTC; CDR3: CATSREAGLYEQYF; length: 14; V: TRBV15; size: -; D: -; J: TRBJ2-7
DNA: TGTGCCACCAGCCACCCGGGAGAAGGTGGAAGTGGCTACACCTTC; CDR3: CATSHPGEGGSGYTF; length: 15; V: TRBV15; size: -; D: -; J: TRBJ1-2
DNA: TGCGCCAGCAGTGCTCAGAAGAACTATGGCTACACCTTC; CDR3: CASSAQKNYGYTF; length: 13; V: TRBV10-2; size: -; D: -; J: TRBJ1-2
DNA: TGTGCCAGCAGCCCCTCTAGCGGGGGGCCCCCAGATACGCAGTATTTT; CDR3: CASSPSSGGPPDTQYF; length: 16; V: TRBV11-3; size: -; D: TRBD2; J: TRBJ2-3
DNA: TGTGCCAGCAGCGTTGGACTAGCGGAATACCAAGAGACCCAGTACTTC; CDR3: CASSVGLAEYQETQYF; length: 16; V: TRBV9; size: -; D: TRBD2; J: TRBJ2-5
DNA: TGTGCCAGCACCGAAGGAGATAGCGTAAACCAGTTCTTC; CDR3: CASTEGDSVNQFF; length: 13; V: TRBV6-1; size: once; D: -; J: TRBJ2-1
DNA: TGTGCCAGCAGCTACGTTAGACAGGGGGCTTTCTATGGCTACACCTTC; CDR3: CASSYVRQGAFYGYTF; length: 16; V: TRBV7-9; size: -; D: TRBD1; J: TRBJ1-2
DNA: TGTGCCAGCAGCCTTGGTAGCGGTTGGGCAGATACGCAGTATTTT; CDR3: CASSLGSGWADTQYF; length: 15; V: TRBV4-2; size: once; D: -; J: TRBJ2-3